This TCR beta chain was found in a study of T cell responses to AZD1222 COVID-19 vaccine. With respect to this clone: Its antigen is undetermined.

The repertoire was sequenced with immunoSEQ multiplex PCR; TCRdb's copy has only in-frame clones and lacks some. This table holds approximately 100,000 clones, approximately 89% found once. Study-wide findings and caveats: The study found vaccine-associated CD4 TCRs spanning spike, dominant at 160-218 and 743-854. Clonal diversity may have been underestimated, and the donors were mostly white British, with more females than males.

Trimming cost V 9 bases and J 9 bases, with 21 bases left between them. This CDR3 has 15 residues. The V gene's germline CDR1 is LNHDA and CDR2 SQIVND (reference sequence). This specimen consisted of peripheral blood, obtained 28 days after the second AZD1222 dose. This chain uses TRBV19 with TRBJ1-6, with a tentative D call TRBD1 (5 bases). The TCR was taken from an adult who received the AZD1222 COVID-19 vaccine. The CDR3 protein is CASRSDSDLLSPLHF. The CDR3 nucleotides are TGTGCCAGCCGGAGCGACAGCGACCTACTTTCACCCCTCCACTTT.